This entry lists 31 T cell receptor beta chains sequenced from one sample in a study of breast tumors, draining lymph nodes, adjacent tissues. TCRdb independently ran MiXCR on the multiplex PCR reads; one entry per CDR3 protein. This sample has about 63,000 distinct CDR3 sequences, with approximately 57% found just once. Sequencing was performed on breast tumor tissue. The receptors shown here come from a female donor with breast cancer. Some clones in this sample may be carry-over from other donors' samples.

This chain joins TRBV24-1 and TRBJ2-3, with D perhaps TRBD2 (5 bases). The CDR3 covers 13 residues. Germline V gene data show CDR1 as KGHDR and CDR2 as SFDVKD. V gave up 4 bases and J gave up 6 bases, with 10 bases separating them. The CDR3 spells CATSDTGLDTQYF. The CDR3 DNA reads as TGTGCCACCAGTGACACCGGACTTGATACGCAGTATTTT.

The chain uses TRBV7-8 and TRBJ1-5; D not resolved. The CDR3 is 13 amino acids. Per germline, CDR1 SGHVS and CDR2 FQNEAQ. Trimming stripped 5 bases from V and 2 bases from J, with 7 bases between. This chain's CDR3 is CASSPGRNQPQHF. Written as DNA, the CDR3 is TGTGCCAGCAGCCCTGGTCGCAATCAGCCCCAGCATTTT.

This clonotype was seen at least ten times. The CDR3 does not end in the conserved phenylalanine or tryptophan, so this is likely a read error. J is TRBJ2-5 and V is TRBV2; D is perhaps TRBD2 (7 bases). CDR3 length: 13 amino acids. Trimming stripped 3 bases from V and 4 bases from J, with 9 bases between. Germline V gene data show CDR1 as SNHLY and CDR2 as FYNNEI. CDR3 in amino acids: CASSEGGLETQYL. Here the CDR3 DNA reads TGTGCCAGCAGTGAGGGGGGGCTAGAGACCCAGTACCTC.

This clonotype has only one observation. The gene calls are TRBV20-1 and TRBJ1-2; D unclear. This CDR3 region has 11 residues. V was pared by 7 bases and J by 3 bases, with 9 bases between. CDR1 and CDR2 from the germline V gene are DFQATT and SNEGSKA (reference sequence). As DNA, the CDR3 is TGCAGTGTCTCGGCGGACTATGGCTACACCTTC. Translation: CSVSADYGYTF.

This clonotype was recorded a few times. This may be a read error: a much more frequent sequence differs by one nucleotide. The J gene is TRBJ2-2, the V gene TRBV6-5; 13 bases line up with TRBD2. The CDR3 runs to 16 residues. CDR1 and CDR2 from the germline V gene are MNHEY and SVGAGI. The junction had 8 bases not matched to a gene; V was cut back by 5 bases and J by 8 bases. The CDR3 sequence: CASSHGTSGVQGELFF. CDR3 in DNA: TGTGCCAGCAGTCATGGGACTAGCGGGGTTCAAGGGGAGCTGTTTTTT.

The chain combines TRBV7-6 with TRBJ1-2; D unclear. There are 16 residues in the CDR3. CDR1 is SGHVS, CDR2 FNYEAQ, per germline. Trimming pared 5 bases from V and 6 bases from J, leaving 22 bases between. The CDR3 nucleotides read TGTGCCAGCAGCCCATTGGGCAGTCCCTTTAGGGATGGCTACACCTTC. It is translated as CASSPLGSPFRDGYTF.

The chain combines TRBV11-2 with TRBJ2-5; possibly TRBD1 for D (6 bases). The germline CDR1 and CDR2 sequences are SGHAT and FQNNGV. The CDR3 sequence is 11 residues long. Trimming pared 8 bases from V and 5 bases from J, leaving 9 bases between. CDR3 loop: CASGQGETQYF. CDR3 DNA sequence: TGTGCCAGCGGGCAGGGGGAGACCCAGTACTTC.

The J gene is TRBJ1-2, the V gene TRBV5-1; TRBD1 might be the D (5 bases). Trimming took off 0 bases at V and 7 bases at J, with 16 bases between the two ends. The CDR3 has 15 amino acids. Per the germline V gene, CDR1 is SGHRS and CDR2 is YFSETQ. CDR3 in amino acids: CASSLVPGRVSGYTF. Here the CDR3 DNA reads TGCGCCAGCAGCTTGGTGCCGGGCAGGGTCTCTGGCTACACCTTC.

Worth noting for this clonotype: A read error may produce the germline difference seen at one junction end. This sequence joins TRBV5-1 and TRBJ2-3; 9 bases are a match to TRBD1. Germline CDR1 and CDR2: SGHRS and YFSETQ. This CDR3 has 14 residues. CDR3 DNA sequence: TGTGCCAGCAGCCCCGGGACAGGGACAGATACGCAGTATTTT. Translation: CASSPGTGTDTQYF. The entire variable domain, with the rest obtained from reference TRBV5-1 and TRBJ2-3, is as follows: KAGVTQTPRYLIKTRGQQVTLSCSPISGHRSVSWYQQTPGQGLQFLFEYFSETQRNKGNFPGRFSGRQFSNSRSEMNVSTLELGDSALYLCASSPGTGTDTQYFGPGTRLTVL.

This clonotype was picked up many times. CDR3 loop: CASSLDPATETQYF. The CDR3 DNA follows: TGCGCCAGCAGCTTGGATCCAGCGACGGAGACCCAGTACTTC. The chain couples TRBV5-1 to TRBJ2-5; D not resolved. The CDR3 is 14 residues long. Germline CDR1 and CDR2: SGHRS and YFSETQ. V lost 0 bases and J 5 bases, leaving 11 bases between the germline ends.

In this sample, this clonotype turned up many times. The chain recombines TRBV29-1 with TRBJ1-1, with D unresolved. The CDR3 totals 11 residues. V lost 4 bases and J lost 4, with 7 bases in between. Looked up from germline, CDR1 is SQVTM and CDR2 is ANQGSEA. CDR3 amino acids: CSVAPVTEAFF. The CDR3 bases are TGCAGCGTTGCTCCGGTCACTGAAGCTTTCTTT.

The CDR3 coding sequence is TGTGCCAGCAGTTATGGGACCCTTAATTCACCCCTCCACTTT. It encodes CASSYGTLNSPLHF. The rearrangement links TRBV7-2 to TRBJ1-6, with a tentative D call TRBD1 (5 bases). This CDR3 has 14 amino acids. The ends were cut back, 6 bases at V and 6 bases at J, with 12 bases in the middle. Germline-derived CDR1 and CDR2 are SGHTA and FQGNSA.

The chain is built from TRBV19 and TRBJ1-4; D perhaps matches TRBD1 (5 bases). Trimming left V 5 bases short and J 7 bases short, with 20 bases between. This CDR3 spans 16 amino acids. Germline lookup yields CDR1 LNHDA and CDR2 SQIVND (reference sequence). The chain's CDR3 is CASSVIQGLEFEKLFF. The CDR3 region has the DNA TGTGCCAGTAGTGTCATCCAGGGCCTGGAGTTTGAAAAACTGTTTTTT.

This chain connects TRBV2 to TRBJ2-1, with TRBD2 identical over 14 bases. The germline V gene encodes CDR1 SNHLY and CDR2 FYNNEI. The CDR3 has 17 residues. V was pared by 5 bases and J by 10 bases, with 13 bases of the junction left unmatched. In DNA form, the CDR3 reads TGTGCCAGCAGTTCGACTAGCGGGGGGGCTGGTAGTCAGGAGCAGTTCTTC. The encoded protein is CASSSTSGGAGSQEQFF.

The genes are TRBV2 and TRBJ2-5; possible D gene TRBD1, 6 bases. V was pared by 2 bases and J by 5 bases, with 12 bases between. This CDR3 contains 14 residues. Germline-derived CDR1 and CDR2 are SNHLY and FYNNEI. Here the CDR3 DNA reads TGTGCCAGCAGTGAACAGGGCCAGGGGGAGACCCAGTACTTC. Translated, it gives CASSEQGQGETQYF.

Of note for this clonotype: One end of the junction is discordant with germline, which a read error may explain. The gene calls are TRBV6-6 and TRBJ2-7, with D perhaps matching TRBD1 (6 bases). The germline CDR1 and CDR2 sequences are MNHNY and SVGAGI (reference sequence). CDR3 size: 14 residues. The chain's CDR3 is CASRMGQGFYEQYF. The DNA for the CDR3 is TGTGCCAGCAGAATGGGTCAGGGGTTCTACGAGCAGTATTTC.

This clonotype has at least ten counts. V usage is TRBV24-1 and J usage is TRBJ2-1, with D perhaps matching TRBD2 (5 bases). Trimming took off 3 bases at V and 6 bases at J, with 11 bases between the two ends. Germline V gene sequence: CDR1 KGHDR, CDR2 SFDVKD. The CDR3 covers 14 residues. CDR3 bases: TGTGCCACCAGTGATCCGGCCCGGGGCAATGAGCAGTTCTTC. Amino acids: CATSDPARGNEQFF.

As regards this clonotype: One end of the junction fails to match germline, which may point to a read error. The rearrangement joins TRBV2 to TRBJ2-5; D tentatively fits TRBD1 or TRBD2 (5 bases each). This CDR3 has 11 amino acids. CDR1 is SNHLY and CDR2 is FYNNEI in the germline V gene. This chain's CDR3 is CASSEVGTQCF. The CDR3 nucleotides read TGTGCCAGCAGTGAAGTGGGGACCCAGTGCTTC.

J is TRBJ1-2 and V is TRBV7-2; 9 bases match TRBD1. CDR3 length: 15 residues. Germline assignment: CDR1 SGHTA and CDR2 FQGNSA. With 5 bases clipped from V and 8 bases from J, the junction kept 12 bases outside the gene matches. CDR3: CASSGYRGQGAGYTF. For the CDR3, the DNA is TGTGCCAGCAGCGGGTACAGGGGGCAGGGGGCAGGCTACACCTTC.

This clonotype was picked up many times. The chain is built from TRBV2 and TRBJ1-5, with D maybe TRBD1 (6 bases). CDR3 size: 14 residues. Trimming stripped 6 bases from V and 4 bases from J, with 13 bases between. CDR1 SNHLY and CDR2 FYNNEI come from the germline V gene. The CDR3 reads CASSGGLRNQPQHF. In DNA, the CDR3 is TGTGCCAGCAGCGGGGGGCTTAGGAATCAGCCCCAGCATTTT.

The chain links TRBV5-1 to TRBJ2-5, with TRBD1 matching 11 bases. The CDR3 totals 14 residues. Germline CDR1 is SGHRS and CDR2 is YFSETQ. Unmatched junction bases numbered 10, after V lost 7 bases and J lost 8 bases. CDR3 nucleotides: TGCGCCAGCCTATCTGGGACAGGGGGAGACACCCAGTACTTC. Translated, it gives CASLSGTGGDTQYF.

The rearrangement uses TRBV29-1 and TRBJ1-3, with 9 positions matching TRBD1. Trimming at V came to 7 bases and at J to 4 bases, leaving 5 bases not matched to a gene. The CDR3 loop spans 13 amino acids. CDR1 SQVTM and CDR2 ANQGSEA come from the germline V gene. Here the CDR3 DNA reads TGCAGCGCCGGGGGACAGGGAGGAAACACCATATATTTT. It codes for CSAGGQGGNTIYF.

The chain is built from TRBV9 and TRBJ2-2; the match to TRBD2 covers 11 bases. CDR1 and CDR2 from the germline V gene are SGDLS and YYNGEE. The CDR3 contains 14 residues. CDR3: CARSSGGRRGELFF. In DNA form, the CDR3 reads TGTGCTAGATCTAGCGGGGGGCGGCGCGGGGAGCTGTTTTTT. The whole variable domain, remainder taken from reference TRBV9 and TRBJ2-2, is DSGVTQTPKHLITATGQRVTLRCSPRSGDLSVYWYQQSLDQGLQFLIQYYNGEERAKGNILERFSAQQFPDLHSELNLSSLELGDSALYFCARSSGGRRGELFFGEGSRLTVL.

The rearrangement links TRBV29-1 to TRBJ2-2; D gene ambiguous. V lost 3 bases, J lost 4 bases, and 6 bases lay in between. CDR1 and CDR2 from the germline V gene are SQVTM and ANQGSEA. This CDR3 comprises 12 residues. CDR3 DNA sequence: TGCAGCGTTGACAGTGGCACCGGGGAGCTGTTTTTT. It codes for CSVDSGTGELFF.

There are many counts of this clonotype. The chain is built from TRBV20-1 and TRBJ2-3; TRBD2 matches at 8 bases. Germline trimming cut 7 bases from V and 0 bases from J; bases unmatched to any gene: 21. CDR1 and CDR2 from the germline V gene are DFQATT and SNEGSKA (reference sequence). This CDR3 is built from 19 residues. The CDR3 DNA reads as TGCAGTGTCCTCTGTTGCCACGGGAGGGCCGAAGGGAGCACAGATACGCAGTATTTT. Translating it yields CSVLCCHGRAEGSTDTQYF.

In this sample, this clonotype turned up once. V is TRBV19 and J is TRBJ2-1; 8 bases line up with TRBD2. V trimming: 4 bases; J trimming: 5 bases; junction bases outside the gene matches: 10. Germline V gene sequence: CDR1 LNHDA, CDR2 SQIVND (reference sequence). The CDR3 loop spans 16 amino acids. CDR3 nucleotides: TGTGCCAGTAGTACGGACCCCGGGACTAGGGACAATGAGCAGTTCTTC. It yields the protein CASSTDPGTRDNEQFF.

For this clonotype: Being one base from a much bigger clone, this may be a read error. The CDR3 ends on some other residue instead of the conserved phenylalanine or tryptophan, so this is likely a read error. The CDR3 DNA is TGTGCCAGCAGCGTAGTTGCACAGGAGACCCAGTACTCC. Translation: CASSVVAQETQYS. This chain joins TRBV9 and TRBJ2-5; D gene unclear. CDR1 and CDR2 from the germline V gene are SGDLS and YYNGEE. This CDR3 spans 13 amino acids. Trimming stripped 0 bases from V and 5 bases from J, with 8 bases between.

The rearrangement joins TRBV6-5 to TRBJ2-7, with D hard to call. Trimming shortened V by 6 bases and J by 0 bases, and 15 bases separated the two germline ends. CDR3 size: 15 residues. Germline CDR1 is MNHEY and CDR2 is SVGAGI. The CDR3 protein is CASSPRGFLSYEQYF. DNA of the CDR3: TGTGCCAGCAGCCCTCGAGGTTTTCTCTCCTACGAGCAGTACTTC.

Points on this clonotype: An end of the junction differs from the germline gene, which may be a read error. The V and J genes are TRBV3-1 and TRBJ1-2, with D possibly being TRBD1 (5 bases). The CDR3 sequence is 15 residues long. Germline assignment: CDR1 LGHDT and CDR2 YNNKEL (reference sequence). In DNA, the CDR3 is TGCGCCAGCAGCCTCAGGGAGCAGGGAAGAAATGGCTACACCTTC. This gives the protein CASSLREQGRNGYTF.

This clonotype appeared many times. The chain employs TRBV11-2 and TRBJ2-2; 7 nucleotides align to TRBD1. V shed 5 bases and J 4 bases; nucleotides not matched to a gene: 4. In germline, CDR1 is SGHAT, CDR2 FQNNGV. The CDR3 consists of 14 residues. This chain's CDR3 is CASSPAGGTGELFF. As DNA, the CDR3 is TGTGCCAGCAGCCCCGCAGGGGGCACCGGGGAGCTGTTTTTT.

There are many counts of this clonotype. The chain carries TRBV10-3 and TRBJ2-7; D call uncertain. V lost 3 bases and J 0 bases, leaving 6 bases between the germline ends. The CDR3 spans 13 residues. In germline, CDR1 is ENHRY, CDR2 SYGVKD. CDR3 amino acids: CAISDTDSYEQYF. The CDR3 DNA sequence: TGTGCCATCAGTGATACAGACTCCTACGAGCAGTACTTC.